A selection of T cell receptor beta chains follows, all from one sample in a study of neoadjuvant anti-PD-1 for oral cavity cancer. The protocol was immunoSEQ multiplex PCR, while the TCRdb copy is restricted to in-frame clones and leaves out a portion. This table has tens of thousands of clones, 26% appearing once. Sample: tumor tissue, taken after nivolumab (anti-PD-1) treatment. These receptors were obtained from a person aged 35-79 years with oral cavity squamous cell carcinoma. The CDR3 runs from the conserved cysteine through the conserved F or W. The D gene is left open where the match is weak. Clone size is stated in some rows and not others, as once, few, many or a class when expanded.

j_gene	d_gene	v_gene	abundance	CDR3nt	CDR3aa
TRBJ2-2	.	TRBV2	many	TGTGCCAGCAGTGACGAGCGGGTAGGGCTGTTTTTT	CASSDERVGLFF
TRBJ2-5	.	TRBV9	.	TGTGCCAGCAGCCCAACCGGGGCAGGGCGGCAAGAGACCCAGTACTTC	CASSPTGAGRQETQYF
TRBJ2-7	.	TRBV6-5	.	TGTGCCAGCAGTAATTCCTACGAGCAGTACTTC	CASSNSYEQYF
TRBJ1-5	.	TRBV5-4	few	TGTGCCAGCAGCTTGGCCGGCGGTGGTCAGCCCCAGCATTTT	CASSLAGGGQPQHF
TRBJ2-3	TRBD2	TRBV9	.	TGTGCCAGCAGCGAACGACTAGCGGTGGACACAGATACGCAGTATTTT	CASSERLAVDTDTQYF
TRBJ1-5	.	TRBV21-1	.	TGTGCCAGCAGCAGGGGCAGATTCAATCAGCCCCAGCATTTT	CASSRGRFNQPQHF
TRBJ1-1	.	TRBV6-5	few	TGTGCCAGCAGTTATACGGCGTGGATAACCCGGCAAGCTTTCTTT	CASSYTAWITRQAFF
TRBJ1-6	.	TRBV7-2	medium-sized	TGTGCCAGCAGCTTACAGTATTCACCCCTCCACTTT	CASSLQYSPLHF
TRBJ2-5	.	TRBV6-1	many	TGTGCCAGCAGTACTGGACAAGAGGAAGAGACCCAGTACTTC	CASSTGQEEETQYF
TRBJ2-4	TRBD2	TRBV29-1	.	TGCAGCTTAGCGGGAGGAGGCAAAAACATTCAGTACTTC	CSLAGGGKNIQYF
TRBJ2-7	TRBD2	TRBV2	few	TGTGCCAGCCTAGGAGGACTAGGGTACGAGCAGTACTTC	CASLGGLGYEQYF
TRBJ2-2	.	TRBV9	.	TGTGCCAGCAGCGTAGCGGTACCCGGGGAGCTGTTTTTT	CASSVAVPGELFF
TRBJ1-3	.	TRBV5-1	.	TGCGCCAGCAGCCTCGGGCCGATTGGAAACACCATATATTTT	CASSLGPIGNTIYF
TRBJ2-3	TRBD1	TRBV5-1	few	TGCGCCAGCAGCTTGGAGACAGGGTTTACAGATACGCAGTATTTT	CASSLETGFTDTQYF
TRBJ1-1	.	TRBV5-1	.	TGCGCCAGCAGTAAGGACGGGAACACTGAAGCTTTCTTT	CASSKDGNTEAFF
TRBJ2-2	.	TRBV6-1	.	TGTGCCAGCGTGAACGGCCCTGGCACCGGGGAGCTGTTTTTT	CASVNGPGTGELFF
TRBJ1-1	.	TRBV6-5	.	TGTGCCAGCAGTTTCGATACATCGGGCACTGAAGCTTTCTTT	CASSFDTSGTEAFF
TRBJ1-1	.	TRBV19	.	TGTGCCAGTAGTCTGCGGGGGATGAACACTGAAGCTTTCTTT	CASSLRGMNTEAFF
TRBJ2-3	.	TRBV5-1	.	TGCGCCAGCAGCTCCGCAGGGGTGGATCCAGATACGCAGTATTTT	CASSSAGVDPDTQYF
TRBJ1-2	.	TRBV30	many	TGTGCCTGGAGTGTCGCAGGGAGGCCTTATGGCTACACCTTC	CAWSVAGRPYGYTF
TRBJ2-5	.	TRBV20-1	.	TGCAGTACCAAAAGCCCACCTCAGTACTTC	CSTKSPPQYF
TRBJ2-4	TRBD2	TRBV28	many	TGTGCCAGCAGTTTACACACTAGCGGGAGTACGGCCAAAAACATTCAGTACTTC	CASSLHTSGSTAKNIQYF